Only one count was recorded for the clone carrying this T cell receptor beta chain. Antigen: not known. The CDR3 extends over 14 amino acids. V was pared by 3 bases and J by 0 bases, with 8 bases between. Germline CDR1 KGHSY, CDR2 FQNENV. This entry comes from a study of T cells in localized non-small cell lung cancer. Libraries were prepared by immunoSEQ multiplex PCR; TCRdb keeps only in-frame clonotypes and omits some of them. The table has a few thousand clones, 28% seen once. Whole-study findings and limits: Higher adjacent-lung clonality was associated with shorter survival. The greatest T cell clonality was found in uninvolved adjacent lung (higher than in tumor). Turning up in adjacent lung were a median approximately 60 of the top 100 tumor clones.

This receptor was obtained from a female donor over 55 with stage II squamous cell lung carcinoma. V is TRBV16 and J is TRBJ1-1; D not certain. The material sequenced was lung tumor tissue, taken before any cancer treatment. CDR3 bases: TGTGCCAGCAGCCATAGACGGCTGAACACTGAAGCTTTCTTT. It codes for CASSHRRLNTEAFF.